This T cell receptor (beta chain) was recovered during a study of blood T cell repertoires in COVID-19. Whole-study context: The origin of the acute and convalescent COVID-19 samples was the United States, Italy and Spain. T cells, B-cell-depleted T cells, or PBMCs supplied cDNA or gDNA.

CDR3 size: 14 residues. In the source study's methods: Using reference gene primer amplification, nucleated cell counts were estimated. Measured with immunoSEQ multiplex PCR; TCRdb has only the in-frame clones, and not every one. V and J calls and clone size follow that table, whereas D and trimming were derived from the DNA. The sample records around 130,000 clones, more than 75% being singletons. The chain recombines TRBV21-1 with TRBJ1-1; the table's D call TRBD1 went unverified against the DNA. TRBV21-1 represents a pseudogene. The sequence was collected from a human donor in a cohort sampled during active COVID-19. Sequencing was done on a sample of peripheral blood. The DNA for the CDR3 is TGTGCCAGCAGCTCCCTCGGACAGATCACTGAAGCTTTCTTT. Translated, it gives CASSSLGQITEAFF.